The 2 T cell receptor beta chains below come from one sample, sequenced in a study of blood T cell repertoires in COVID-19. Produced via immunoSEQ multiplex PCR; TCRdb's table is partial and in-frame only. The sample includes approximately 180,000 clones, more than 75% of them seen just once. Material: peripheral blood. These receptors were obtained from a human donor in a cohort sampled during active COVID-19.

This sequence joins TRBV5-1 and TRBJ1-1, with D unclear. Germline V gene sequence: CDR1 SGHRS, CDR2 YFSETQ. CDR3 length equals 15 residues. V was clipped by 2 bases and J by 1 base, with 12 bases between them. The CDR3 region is CASSFYGGGNTEAFF. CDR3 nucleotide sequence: TGCGCCAGCAGCTTTTATGGCGGCGGGAACACTGAAGCTTTCTTT.

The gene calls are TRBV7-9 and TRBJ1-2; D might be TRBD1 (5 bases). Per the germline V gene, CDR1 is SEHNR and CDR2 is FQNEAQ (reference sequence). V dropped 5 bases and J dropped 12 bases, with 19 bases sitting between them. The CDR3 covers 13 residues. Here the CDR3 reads CASSLDRELNDTF. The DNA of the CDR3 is TGTGCCAGCAGCCTAGACAGAGAGCTAAATGACACCTTC.